These 21 T cell receptor beta chains share one sample of origin, sequenced in a study of blood T cell repertoires in COVID-19. Repertoires were generated with immunoSEQ multiplex PCR, while TCRdb's copy carries only in-frame clones and drops some. This sample carries some 170,000 clones, approximately 85% of them seen once, and the ten largest clones take 6% to 6.5%. Sequenced material: PBMCs or T cells enriched from blood (not recorded which). All receptors come from a middle-aged man who had recovered from COVID-19.

This chain uses TRBV2 with TRBJ2-1, with 7 bases identical to TRBD2. Trimming removed 2 bases from V and 4 bases from J; junction bases left unmatched: 5. CDR3 size: 15 residues. From germline, CDR1 is SNHLY and CDR2 FYNNEI. The CDR3 sequence is CASSERASGYNEQFF. CDR3 in DNA: TGTGCCAGCAGTGAAAGGGCTAGCGGATACAATGAGCAGTTCTTC.

The CDR3 spells CASSNTRSSYEQYF. The CDR3 region has the DNA TGTGCCAGCAGTAATACAAGGAGCTCCTACGAGCAGTACTTC. This chain joins TRBV6-5 and TRBJ2-7; D remains unclear. The CDR3 sequence is 14 residues long. Germline lookup yields CDR1 MNHEY and CDR2 SVGAGI. V gave up 5 bases and J gave up 0 bases, with 11 bases separating them.

J is TRBJ2-3 and V is TRBV19; 12 positions match TRBD2. This CDR3 is built from 17 residues. J lost 2 bases, V lost 5 bases, and 8 bases had no gene match. Per the germline V gene, CDR1 is LNHDA and CDR2 is SQIVND (reference sequence). CDR3 sequence: CASSFSGLAGNTDTQYF. The CDR3 DNA is TGTGCCAGTAGTTTCTCCGGACTAGCGGGGAACACAGATACGCAGTATTTT.

The CDR3, as DNA: TGTGCCAGCAGCTGGGACAGCGTAAGGAACACTGAAGCTTTCTTT. Protein: CASSWDSVRNTEAFF. This sequence joins TRBV11-3 and TRBJ1-1; 7 bases are a match to TRBD1. Per germline, CDR1 SGHNT and CDR2 YENEEA. The V and J ends lost 4 bases and 1 base, in that order; junction bases with no gene match: 6. This CDR3 has 15 residues.

In its sample, this clone was seen a few times. The chain has TRBV2 and TRBJ2-1; D is possibly TRBD2 (6 bases). The germline gives CDR1 SNHLY, CDR2 FYNNEI. Between the trimmed V and J ends, which lost 0 bases and 9 bases, there was a span of 15 bases. This CDR3 is 15 amino acids long. CDR3 region: CASSEALQAGGEQFF. The CDR3 DNA sequence: TGTGCCAGCAGTGAAGCCCTCCAAGCGGGCGGTGAGCAGTTCTTC.

V usage is TRBV7-3 and J usage is TRBJ2-5, with TRBD1 matching 8 bases. Germline CDR1 SGHTA, CDR2 FQGTGA. J was trimmed by 4 bases and V by 5 bases; bases with no gene match: 6. The CDR3 sequence is 14 residues long. CDR3 in DNA: TGTGCCAGCAGCCGCAGGGGGCTCCGAGAGACCCAGTACTTC. It codes for CASSRRGLRETQYF.

This chain joins TRBV27 and TRBJ2-7; 9 bases are shared with TRBD1. CDR3 length equals 14 residues. Germline loops: CDR1 MNHEY, CDR2 SMNVEV (reference sequence). J was trimmed by 6 bases and V by 7 bases; bases with no gene match: 10. The CDR3, as DNA: TGTGCCAGCACCCCTGGGACAGGGTTCCGCGAGCAGTACTTC. Its translation: CASTPGTGFREQYF.

A few counts support this clone. The chain couples TRBV30 to TRBJ1-1, with a weak D call TRBD1 (5 bases). This CDR3 contains 15 residues. Per germline, CDR1 GTSNPN and CDR2 SVGIG (reference sequence). Deletions cut 2 bases from V and 4 bases from J, with 17 bases between. The CDR3 coding sequence is TGTGCCTGGAGTCCTGCACAGGAATTAATCACTGAAGCTTTCTTT. Encoded protein: CAWSPAQELITEAFF. Variable domain in full (rest from reference TRBV30 and TRBJ1-1): SQTIHQWPATLVQPVGSPLSLECTVEGTSNPNLYWYRQAAGRGLQLLFYSVGIGQISSEVPQNLSASRPQDRQFILSSKKLLLSDSGFYLCAWSPAQELITEAFFGQGTRLTVV.

This chain connects TRBV19 to TRBJ1-5; TRBD1 agrees at 9 bases. With 6 bases clipped from V and 4 bases from J, the junction kept 10 bases outside the gene matches. The CDR3 runs to 16 residues. The V gene's germline CDR1 is LNHDA and CDR2 SQIVND (reference sequence). CDR3 protein: CASSPQTGGGNQPQHF. CDR3 DNA sequence: TGTGCCAGTAGCCCGCAAACAGGGGGCGGTAATCAGCCCCAGCATTTT.

This rearrangement joins TRBV10-1 to TRBJ2-3; 9 nucleotides align to TRBD2. Germline CDR1 is WNHNN and CDR2 is SYGVQD (reference sequence). This CDR3 comprises 16 residues. V gave up 6 bases and J gave up 4 bases; unmatched junction bases: 11. In DNA, the CDR3 is TGCGCCAGCAGCGCCCGCCGGGGCGGGGGGGCAGATACGCAGTATTTT. Amino acids: CASSARRGGGADTQYF.

The chain links TRBV19 to TRBJ2-7; D ambiguous. There are 12 residues in the CDR3. Deletions cut 6 bases from V and 3 bases from J, with 9 bases between. Germline CDR1 and CDR2: LNHDA and SQIVND (reference sequence). The CDR3 is CASSTVGYEQYF. CDR3 bases: TGTGCCAGTAGCACAGTGGGCTACGAGCAGTACTTC. Complete variable domain (other parts from reference TRBV19 and TRBJ2-7): DGGITQSPKYLFRKEGQNVTLSCEQNLNHDAMYWYRQDPGQGLRLIYYSQIVNDFQKGDIAEGYSVSREKKESFPLTVTSAQKNPTAFYLCASSTVGYEQYFGPGTRLTVT.

This chain links TRBV5-6 with TRBJ2-7; D not resolved. The length of the CDR3 is 12 residues. The germline CDR1 and CDR2 sequences are SGHDT and YYEEEE. V was cut by 0 bases and J by 3 bases, with 4 bases left in between. CDR3 protein: CASSLALYEQYF. CDR3 sequence (DNA): TGTGCCAGCAGCTTGGCACTCTACGAGCAGTACTTC. The whole variable domain, remainder taken from reference TRBV5-6 and TRBJ2-7, is DAGVTQSPTHLIKTRGQQVTLRCSPKSGHDTVSWYQQALGQGPQFIFQYYEEEERQRGNFPDRFSGHQFPNYSSELNVNALLLGDSALYLCASSLALYEQYFGPGTRLTVT.

The V and J genes are TRBV19 and TRBJ2-7; no definite D call. V was pared by 1 base and J by 7 bases, with 20 bases between. Germline assignment: CDR1 LNHDA and CDR2 SQIVND (reference sequence). CDR3 length: 16 residues. Here the CDR3 DNA reads TGTGCCAGTAGTATAGCGGCTACCAAGATACGAGCGGAGCAGTACTTC. Translation: CASSIAATKIRAEQYF. The full variable domain, in which reference TRBV19 and TRBJ2-7 provide the parts outside the CDR3, is DGGITQSPKYLFRKEGQNVTLSCEQNLNHDAMYWYRQDPGQGLRLIYYSQIVNDFQKGDIAEGYSVSREKKESFPLTVTSAQKNPTAFYLCASSIAATKIRAEQYFGPGTRLTVT.

The genes are TRBV28 and TRBJ2-2; 13 bases map to TRBD2. CDR3 length equals 17 residues. J was trimmed by 8 bases and V by 3 bases; bases with no gene match: 9. Per the germline V gene, CDR1 is MDHEN and CDR2 is SYDVKM. The CDR3 protein is CASSLWELAGGPGELFF. As DNA, the CDR3 is TGTGCCAGCAGTTTGTGGGAACTAGCGGGAGGGCCGGGGGAGCTGTTTTTT.

A single count supports this clone. The rearrangement uses TRBV25-1 and TRBJ1-5, with 11 bases aligning to TRBD1. The V segment lost 3 bases and the J segment 7 bases; nucleotides outside the gene matches: 8. The CDR3 spans 16 residues. Germline V gene sequence: CDR1 MGHDK, CDR2 SYGVNS. CDR3 residues: CASSETGTGGPQPQHF. The CDR3 coding sequence is TGTGCCAGCAGTGAGACCGGGACAGGGGGACCCCAGCCCCAGCATTTT. Filled out from reference TRBV25-1 and TRBJ1-5, the complete variable domain reads EADIYQTPRYLVIGTGKKITLECSQTMGHDKMYWYQQDPGMELHLIHYSYGVNSTEKGDLSSESTVSRIRTEHFPLTLESARPSHTSQYLCASSETGTGGPQPQHFGDGTRLSIL.

The chain has TRBV6-4 and TRBJ2-2, with D uncertain. Looked up from germline, CDR1 is MRHNA and CDR2 is SNTAGT. The length of the CDR3 is 14 residues. V gave up 6 bases and J gave up 6 bases, with 14 bases separating them. The CDR3 spells CASSLEVDSGELFF. The CDR3 DNA reads as TGTGCCAGCAGCCTTGAGGTAGATTCCGGGGAGCTGTTTTTT.

Only one count was recorded for this clone. The J gene is TRBJ1-1, the V gene TRBV6-5; possibly TRBD1 for D (6 bases). Germline V gives CDR1 MNHEY, CDR2 SVGAGI. The length of the CDR3 is 13 residues. V was trimmed by 6 bases and J by 7 bases, leaving 15 bases between them. The CDR3 spells CASSYISTGEAFF. As DNA, the CDR3 is TGTGCCAGCAGCTACATCTCGACAGGTGAAGCTTTCTTT.

This chain connects TRBV7-2 to TRBJ1-2; D not certain. Deletions cut 1 base from V and 8 bases from J, with 17 bases between. The CDR3 runs 15 residues. From germline, CDR1 is SGHTA and CDR2 FQGNSA. The chain's CDR3 is CASSLDAQKGGGYTF. CDR3 DNA sequence: TGTGCCAGCAGCTTAGATGCCCAAAAGGGAGGCGGCTACACCTTC.

This clone occurred once. The genes are TRBV10-2 and TRBJ2-5, with 9 bases fitting TRBD2. This CDR3 comprises 14 residues. The V gene end was trimmed by 5 bases and the J gene end by 5 bases; junction bases not matched to a gene: 6. The germline V gene encodes CDR1 WSHSY and CDR2 SAAADI. The DNA of the CDR3 is TGCGCCAGCAGTTTGACTAGCGGAGGGGAGACCCAGTACTTC. Amino acid sequence: CASSLTSGGETQYF.

The chain recombines TRBV19 with TRBJ1-1; no firm D call. Germline V lookup: CDR1 LNHDA, CDR2 SQIVND (reference sequence). Trimming took off 4 bases at V and 3 bases at J, with 12 bases between the two ends. This CDR3 is 14 amino acids long. CDR3 sequence: CASSSAGWDTEAFF. The CDR3 bases are TGTGCCAGTAGTAGCGCAGGATGGGACACTGAAGCTTTCTTT.

The chain combines TRBV12-3 or TRBV12-4 with TRBJ1-6; D uncertain. This CDR3 comprises 12 residues. The V end was cut by 8 bases, the J end by 14 bases, with 16 bases between. The CDR3: CASSLGGSALHF. CDR3 bases: TGTGCCAGCTCTTTAGGCGGGTCAGCCCTCCACTTT.